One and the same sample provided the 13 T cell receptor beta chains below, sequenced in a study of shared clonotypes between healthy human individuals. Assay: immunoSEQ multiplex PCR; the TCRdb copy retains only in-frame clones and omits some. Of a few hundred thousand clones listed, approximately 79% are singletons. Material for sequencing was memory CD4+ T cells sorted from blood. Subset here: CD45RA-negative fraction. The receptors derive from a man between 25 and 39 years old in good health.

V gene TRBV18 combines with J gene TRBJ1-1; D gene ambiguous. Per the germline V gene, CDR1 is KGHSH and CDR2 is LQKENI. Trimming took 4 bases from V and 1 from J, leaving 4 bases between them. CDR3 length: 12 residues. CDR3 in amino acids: CASSLGNTEAFF. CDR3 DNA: TGTGCCAGCTCACTAGGGAACACTGAAGCTTTCTTT.

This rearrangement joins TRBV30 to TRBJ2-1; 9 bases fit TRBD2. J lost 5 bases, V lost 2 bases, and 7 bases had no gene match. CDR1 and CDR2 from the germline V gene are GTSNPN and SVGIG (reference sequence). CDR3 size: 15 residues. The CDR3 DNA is TGTGCCTGGAGTACGACTAGCGGAAGCCACAATGAGCAGTTCTTC. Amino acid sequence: CAWSTTSGSHNEQFF. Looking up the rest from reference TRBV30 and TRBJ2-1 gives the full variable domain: SQTIHQWPATLVQPVGSPLSLECTVEGTSNPNLYWYRQAAGRGLQLLFYSVGIGQISSEVPQNLSASRPQDRQFILSSKKLLLSDSGFYLCAWSTTSGSHNEQFFGPGTRLTVL.

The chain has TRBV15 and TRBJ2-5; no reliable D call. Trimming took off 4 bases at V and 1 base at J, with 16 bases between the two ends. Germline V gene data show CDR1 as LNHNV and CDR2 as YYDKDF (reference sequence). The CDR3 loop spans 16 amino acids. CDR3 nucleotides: TGTGCCACCAGCATGTCTATAGGGTTTGGCCAAGAGACCCAGTACTTC. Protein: CATSMSIGFGQETQYF.

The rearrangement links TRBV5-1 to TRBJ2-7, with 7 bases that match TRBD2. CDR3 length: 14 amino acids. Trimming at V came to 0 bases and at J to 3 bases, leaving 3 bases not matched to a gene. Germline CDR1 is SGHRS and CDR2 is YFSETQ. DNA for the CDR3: TGCGCCAGCAGCTTGGGTGGGACTAACTACGAGCAGTACTTC. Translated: CASSLGGTNYEQYF.

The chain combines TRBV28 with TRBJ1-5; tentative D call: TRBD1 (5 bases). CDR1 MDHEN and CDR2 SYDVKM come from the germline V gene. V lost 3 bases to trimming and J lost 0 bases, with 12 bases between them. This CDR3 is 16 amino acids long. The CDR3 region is CASSFTGLNSNQPQHF. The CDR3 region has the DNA TGTGCCAGCAGTTTCACAGGACTCAATAGCAATCAGCCCCAGCATTTT.

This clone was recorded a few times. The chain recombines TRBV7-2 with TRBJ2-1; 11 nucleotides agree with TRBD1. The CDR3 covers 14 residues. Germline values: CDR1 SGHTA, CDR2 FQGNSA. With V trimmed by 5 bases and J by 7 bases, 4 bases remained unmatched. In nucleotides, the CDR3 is TGTGCCAGCAGCCACGGGACAGGGGGGAATGAGCAGTTCTTC. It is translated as CASSHGTGGNEQFF.

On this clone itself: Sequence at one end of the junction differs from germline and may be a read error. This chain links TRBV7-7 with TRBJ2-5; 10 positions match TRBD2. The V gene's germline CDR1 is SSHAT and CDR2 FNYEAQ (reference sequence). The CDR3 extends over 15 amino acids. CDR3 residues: CASSLEGSGRETQYF. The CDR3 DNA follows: TGTGCTAGCAGCTTAGAGGGTAGCGGGAGGGAGACCCAGTACTTC.

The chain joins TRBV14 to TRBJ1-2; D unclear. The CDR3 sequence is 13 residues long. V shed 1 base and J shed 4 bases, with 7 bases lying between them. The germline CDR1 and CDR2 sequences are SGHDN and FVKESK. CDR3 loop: CASSQGRFYGYTF. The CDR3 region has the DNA TGTGCCAGCAGCCAAGGGAGGTTCTATGGCTACACCTTC.

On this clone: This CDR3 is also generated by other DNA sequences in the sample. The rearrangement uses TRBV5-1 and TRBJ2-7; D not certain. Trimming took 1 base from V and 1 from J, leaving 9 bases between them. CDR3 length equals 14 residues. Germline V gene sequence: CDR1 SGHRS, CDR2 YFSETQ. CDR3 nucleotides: TGCGCCAGCAGCTTGCCGGCGTCATCCTACGAGCAGTACTTC. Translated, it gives CASSLPASSYEQYF.

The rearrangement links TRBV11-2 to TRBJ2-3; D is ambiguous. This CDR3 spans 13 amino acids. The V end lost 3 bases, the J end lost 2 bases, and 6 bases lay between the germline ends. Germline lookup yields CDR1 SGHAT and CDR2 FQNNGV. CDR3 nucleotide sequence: TGTGCCAGCAGCTTTATGTTCACAGATACGCAGTATTTT. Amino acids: CASSFMFTDTQYF.

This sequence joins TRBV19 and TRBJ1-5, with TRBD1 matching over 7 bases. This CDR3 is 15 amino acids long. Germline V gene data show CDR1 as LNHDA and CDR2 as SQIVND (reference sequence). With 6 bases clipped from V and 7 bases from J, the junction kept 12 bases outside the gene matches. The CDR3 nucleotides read TGTGCCAGTAGCCCTAAACAGGGGCCGGGGCAGCCCCAGCATTTT. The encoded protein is CASSPKQGPGQPQHF.

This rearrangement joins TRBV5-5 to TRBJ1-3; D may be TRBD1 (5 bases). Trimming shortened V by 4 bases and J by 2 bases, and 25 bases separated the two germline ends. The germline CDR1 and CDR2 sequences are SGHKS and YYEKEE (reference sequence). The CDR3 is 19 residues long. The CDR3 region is CASSLRVGPQGPPGNTIYF. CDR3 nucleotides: TGTGCCAGCAGCCTACGCGTCGGGCCTCAGGGACCACCTGGAAACACCATATATTTT. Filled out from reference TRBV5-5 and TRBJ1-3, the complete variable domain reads DAGVTQSPTHLIKTRGQQVTLRCSPISGHKSVSWYQQVLGQGPQFIFQYYEKEERGRGNFPDRFSARQFPNYSSELNVNALLLGDSALYLCASSLRVGPQGPPGNTIYFGEGSWLTVV.

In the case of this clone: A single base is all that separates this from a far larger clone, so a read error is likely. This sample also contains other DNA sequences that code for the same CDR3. The CDR3 sequence: CASSPGALNTEAFF. In DNA, the CDR3 is TGTGCCAGCAGCCCTGGGGCCTTAAACACTGAAGCTTTCTTT. The chain employs TRBV28 and TRBJ1-1; weak D call: TRBD1 (5 bases). Germline-derived CDR1 and CDR2 are MDHEN and SYDVKM. Trimming cost V 6 bases and J 2 bases, with 13 bases left between them. CDR3 length equals 14 residues.